The TCR beta chain under discussion was sequenced for a study of T cell changes during pregnancy in multiple sclerosis. V was shortened by 0 bases and J by 6 bases, with 6 bases between the two germline ends. The CDR3 length is 13 residues. CDR1 SGHTA and CDR2 FQGTGA come from the germline V gene. Sequencing used immunoSEQ multiplex PCR; TCRdb keeps in-frame clones, though not all of them. In the table there are roughly 49,000 clones, about nine tenths of which are singletons. This receptor was identified in a female donor with multiple sclerosis, enrolled in a pregnancy study. Sequenced here: CD4+ T cells from peripheral blood mononuclear cells, sampled in the second trimester of pregnancy. V and J are TRBV7-3 and TRBJ1-5; the D gene is possibly TRBD1 (6 bases). The CDR3, as DNA: TGTGCCAGCAGCTTAACAGGGGGTCAGCCCCAGCATTTT. As protein: CASSLTGGQPQHF.